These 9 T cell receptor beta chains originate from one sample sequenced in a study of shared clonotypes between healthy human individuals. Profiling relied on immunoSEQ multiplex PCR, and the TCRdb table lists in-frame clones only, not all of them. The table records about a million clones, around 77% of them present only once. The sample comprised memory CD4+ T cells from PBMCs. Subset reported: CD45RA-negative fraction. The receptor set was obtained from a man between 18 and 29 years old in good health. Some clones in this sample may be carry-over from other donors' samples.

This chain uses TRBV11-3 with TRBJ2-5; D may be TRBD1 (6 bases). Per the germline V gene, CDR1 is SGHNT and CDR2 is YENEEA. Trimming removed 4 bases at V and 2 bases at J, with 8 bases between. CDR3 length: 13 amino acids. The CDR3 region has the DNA TGTGCCAGCAGCTCGGACAGTCAAGAGACCCAGTACTTC. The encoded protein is CASSSDSQETQYF.

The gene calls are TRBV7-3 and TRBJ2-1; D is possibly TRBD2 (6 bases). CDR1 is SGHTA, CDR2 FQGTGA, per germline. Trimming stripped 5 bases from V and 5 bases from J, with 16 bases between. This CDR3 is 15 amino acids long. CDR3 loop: CASSLSGTPNNEQFF. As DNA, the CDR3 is TGTGCCAGCAGCCTCTCTGGGACTCCAAACAATGAGCAGTTCTTC.

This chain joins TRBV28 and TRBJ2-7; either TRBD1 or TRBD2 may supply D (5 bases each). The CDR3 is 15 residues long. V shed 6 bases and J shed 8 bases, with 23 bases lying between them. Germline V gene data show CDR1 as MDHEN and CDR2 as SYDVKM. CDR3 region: CASSSTGTETGKQYF. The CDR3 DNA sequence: TGTGCCAGCAGCTCCACCGGGACCGAGACTGGGAAGCAGTACTTC.

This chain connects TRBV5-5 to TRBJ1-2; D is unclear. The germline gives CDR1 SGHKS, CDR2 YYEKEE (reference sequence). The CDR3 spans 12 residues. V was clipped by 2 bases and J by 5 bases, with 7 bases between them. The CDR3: CASSFLGYGYTF. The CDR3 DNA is TGTGCCAGCAGCTTCCTGGGGTATGGCTACACCTTC. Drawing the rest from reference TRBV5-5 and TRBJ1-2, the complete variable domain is DAGVTQSPTHLIKTRGQQVTLRCSPISGHKSVSWYQQVLGQGPQFIFQYYEKEERGRGNFPDRFSARQFPNYSSELNVNALLLGDSALYLCASSFLGYGYTFGSGTRLTVV.

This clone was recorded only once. The CDR3 reads CAISDQGREQETQYF. CDR3 nucleotides: TGTGCCATCAGTGATCAGGGCCGGGAACAAGAGACCCAGTACTTC. The gene calls are TRBV10-3 and TRBJ2-5, with D tentatively TRBD1 or TRBD2 (5 bases each). Germline V gene lookup returns CDR1 ENHRY and CDR2 SYGVKD. The V gene lost 3 bases and the J gene lost 2 bases, with 13 bases spanning the gap. This CDR3 contains 15 residues.

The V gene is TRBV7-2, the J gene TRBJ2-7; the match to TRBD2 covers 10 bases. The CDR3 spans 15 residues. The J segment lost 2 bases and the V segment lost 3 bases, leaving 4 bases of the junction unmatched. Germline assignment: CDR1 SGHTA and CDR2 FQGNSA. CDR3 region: CASSFLLAGAYEQYF. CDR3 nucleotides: TGTGCCAGCAGCTTTCTCCTAGCGGGAGCCTACGAGCAGTACTTC.

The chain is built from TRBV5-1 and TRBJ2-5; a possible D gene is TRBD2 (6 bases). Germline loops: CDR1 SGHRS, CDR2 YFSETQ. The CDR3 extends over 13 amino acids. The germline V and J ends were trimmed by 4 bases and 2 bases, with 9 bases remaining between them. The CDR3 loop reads CASSVGGQETQYF. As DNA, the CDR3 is TGCGCCAGCAGCGTCGGGGGACAAGAGACCCAGTACTTC.

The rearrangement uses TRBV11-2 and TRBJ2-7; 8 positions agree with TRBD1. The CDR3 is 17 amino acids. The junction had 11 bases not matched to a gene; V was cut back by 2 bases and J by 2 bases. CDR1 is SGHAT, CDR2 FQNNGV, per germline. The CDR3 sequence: CASSLSPTPQGAYEQYF. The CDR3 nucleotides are TGTGCCAGCAGCTTATCCCCAACCCCACAGGGGGCCTACGAGCAGTACTTC.

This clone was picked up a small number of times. CDR3 nucleotides: TGTGCCAGCAGCCGTTGGGGTGTCGATGAGCAGTTCTTC. It encodes CASSRWGVDEQFF. The rearrangement uses TRBV11-2 and TRBJ2-1, with D unclear. The germline CDR1 and CDR2 sequences are SGHAT and FQNNGV. The CDR3 runs to 13 residues. Trimming left V 5 bases short and J 8 bases short, with 13 bases between.